What follows are 31 T cell receptor beta chains derived from one specimen sequenced in a study of PD-L1 blockade in urothelial cancer. Time point meaning: pretreatment peripheral blood. The table came from immunoSEQ multiplex PCR; TCRdb's copy has only in-frame clones and leaves some out. The sample records 65,000 to 90,000 clones, 84% being singletons. Sample: PBMCs, taken around atezolizumab (anti-PD-L1) treatment. The origin of the receptors is a woman aged 70-85 years with urothelial cancer.

This chain connects TRBV29-1 to TRBJ1-1; 7 bases are a match to TRBD1. The CDR3 consists of 15 residues. Losses at the gene ends were 5 bases for V and 0 bases for J; bases not matched to a gene: 9. Germline CDR1 is SQVTM and CDR2 is ANQGSEA. This CDR3 reads CSVPPGQSMNTEAFF. CDR3 nucleotide sequence: TGCAGCGTTCCTCCGGGACAGAGCATGAACACTGAAGCTTTCTTT. The complete variable domain, with remaining parts taken from reference TRBV29-1 and TRBJ1-1, reads SAVISQKPSRDICQRGTSLTIQCQVDSQVTMMFWYRQQPGQSLTLIATANQGSEATYESGFVIDKFPISRPNLTFSTLTVSNMSPEDSSIYLCSVPPGQSMNTEAFFGQGTRLTVV.

The chain recombines TRBV6-1 with TRBJ2-5; tentatively, D is TRBD1 (5 bases). Between the trimmed V and J ends, which lost 0 bases and 1 base, there was a span of 18 bases. CDR3 size: 18 residues. The V gene's germline CDR1 is MNHNS and CDR2 SASEGT. CDR3 region: CASSEARQPSTTQETQYF. DNA of the CDR3: TGTGCCAGCAGTGAAGCACGACAGCCGAGTACGACCCAAGAGACCCAGTACTTC.

J is TRBJ1-4 and V is TRBV5-4; 7 positions match TRBD1. This CDR3 is 17 amino acids long. Germline trimming cut 1 base from V and 4 bases from J; bases unmatched to any gene: 10. The V gene's germline CDR1 is SGHNT and CDR2 YYREEE (reference sequence). CDR3 loop: CASSLSFGRGDNEKLFF. CDR3 sequence (DNA): TGTGCCAGCAGCTTGAGTTTCGGCAGGGGGGATAATGAAAAACTGTTTTTT.

The rearrangement links TRBV30 to TRBJ2-5, with a possible D match to TRBD2 (5 bases). CDR3 length equals 12 residues. Trimming left V 2 bases short and J 5 bases short, with 9 bases between. Germline values: CDR1 GTSNPN, CDR2 SVGIG (reference sequence). This chain's CDR3 is CAWSSGLETQYF. The DNA for the CDR3 is TGTGCCTGGAGTTCGGGGTTGGAGACCCAGTACTTC.

The rearrangement links TRBV2 to TRBJ2-2; 9 positions match TRBD2. Germline V CDR1 and CDR2: SNHLY, FYNNEI. This CDR3 is built from 15 residues. With V trimmed by 7 bases and J by 0 bases, 3 bases remained unmatched. CDR3 bases: TGTGCCAGCAAAAGACTAGCGGCGAACACCGGGGAGCTGTTTTTT. Amino acids: CASKRLAANTGELFF.

The V call is TRBV7-9, the J call TRBJ2-1; 8 bases line up with TRBD2. Trimming removed 0 bases from V and 2 bases from J; junction bases left unmatched: 0. Germline V gene sequence: CDR1 SEHNR, CDR2 FQNEAQ (reference sequence). This CDR3 has 15 amino acids. CDR3 residues: CASSLALAAYNEQFF. The CDR3 DNA follows: TGTGCCAGCAGCTTAGCACTAGCGGCCTACAATGAGCAGTTCTTC.

The genes are TRBV5-1 and TRBJ2-1, with TRBD1 matching 11 bases. The ends lost 0 bases at V and 7 bases at J; junction bases unmatched: 3. Germline loops: CDR1 SGHRS, CDR2 YFSETQ. The CDR3 loop spans 15 amino acids. CDR3 in DNA: TGCGCCAGCAGCTTGGAAGGACAGGGGGCGAATGAGCAGTTCTTC. It translates to CASSLEGQGANEQFF.

The CDR3 loop reads CASSIYRTNTEAFF. The CDR3, as DNA: TGTGCCAGTAGTATATACAGAACTAACACTGAAGCTTTCTTT. This sequence joins TRBV19 and TRBJ1-1; D unresolved. Trimming cost V 2 bases and J 2 bases, with 9 bases left between them. CDR3 length: 14 amino acids. In germline, CDR1 is LNHDA, CDR2 SQIVND (reference sequence).

The chain is built from TRBV10-3 and TRBJ2-7; a possible D gene is TRBD1 (6 bases). The germline V gene has CDR1 ENHRY and CDR2 SYGVKD. Trimming shortened V by 3 bases and J by 3 bases, and 18 bases separated the two germline ends. CDR3 length: 16 residues. The CDR3 sequence is CAISDPKLSGVYEQYF. In DNA form, the CDR3 reads TGTGCCATCAGTGACCCCAAGTTATCAGGGGTCTACGAGCAGTACTTC.

The chain links TRBV29-1 to TRBJ2-7; 10 bases fit TRBD2. CDR1 and CDR2 (germline): SQVTM, ANQGSEA. The length of the CDR3 is 14 residues. Trimming cost V 5 bases and J 1 base; bases outside gene matches: 5. CDR3 in DNA: TGCAGCGTTTGGACGGGACTAGCGTCCTACGAGCAGTACTTC. It translates to CSVWTGLASYEQYF.

There are a few counts of this clone. This chain joins TRBV16 and TRBJ2-7, with 14 bases matching TRBD2. V was clipped by 1 base and J by 1 base; unmatched bases: 12. This CDR3 region has 20 residues. Per germline, CDR1 KGHSY and CDR2 FQNENV. CDR3 sequence (DNA): TGTGCCAGCAGCCAATGGTATCCAGGGACTAGCGGGGGAATGTCCTACGAGCAGTACTTC. It encodes CASSQWYPGTSGGMSYEQYF.

The CDR3 is CASSQAQGYTEAFF. Here the CDR3 DNA reads TGCGCCAGCAGCCAAGCACAGGGGTACACTGAAGCTTTCTTT. The chain has TRBV4-3 and TRBJ1-1; 7 bases line up with TRBD1. Germline CDR1 reads LGHNA; CDR2 reads YSLEER. This CDR3 is 14 amino acids long. J gave up 3 bases and V 1 base, and 2 bases lay outside the gene matches.

This clone was seen a single time. This chain joins TRBV5-6 and TRBJ2-5, with 9 bases fitting TRBD1. CDR1 and CDR2 from the germline V gene are SGHDT and YYEEEE. V dropped 1 base and J dropped 7; count of bases not matched to a gene: 5. This CDR3 region has 14 residues. The CDR3 DNA reads TGTGCCAGCAGCTTGTACAGGGGGCTCGGGACCCAGTACTTC. Protein product: CASSLYRGLGTQYF.

This clone was counted a single time. The chain uses TRBV18 and TRBJ2-1; 15 nucleotides agree with TRBD2. The CDR3 is 17 amino acids. CDR1 and CDR2 (germline): KGHSH, LQKENI. V lost 5 bases to trimming and J lost 5 bases; unmatched junction nucleotides: 7. The CDR3, as DNA: TGTGCCAGCTCATCGGGACTAGCGGGGGGCCATGACAATGAGCAGTTCTTC. Its protein is CASSSGLAGGHDNEQFF.

This chain joins TRBV10-3 and TRBJ1-2, with D perhaps TRBD1 (6 bases). Trimming cost V 6 bases and J 3 bases, with 14 bases left between them. The CDR3 length is 14 residues. CDR1 and CDR2 from the germline V gene are ENHRY and SYGVKD. The CDR3 here is CAIRGTLEDYGYTF. For the CDR3, the DNA is TGTGCCATCAGGGGGACACTAGAGGACTATGGCTACACCTTC.

V and J are TRBV5-4 and TRBJ2-3; 12 bases are a match to TRBD2. Germline values: CDR1 SGHNT, CDR2 YYREEE (reference sequence). The CDR3 loop spans 18 amino acids. Germline trimming cut 0 bases from V and 4 bases from J; bases unmatched to any gene: 9. The chain's CDR3 is CASSLETSGSWGADTQYF. In nucleotides, the CDR3 is TGTGCCAGCAGCTTGGAGACTAGCGGGAGTTGGGGGGCAGATACGCAGTATTTT.

As DNA, the CDR3 is TGTGCCAGCTCACCAGAGAGACAGGGCAACACTGAAGCTTTCTTT. Protein product: CASSPERQGNTEAFF. This chain links TRBV18 with TRBJ1-1; TRBD1 agrees at 7 bases. Per germline, CDR1 KGHSH and CDR2 LQKENI. The CDR3 sequence is 15 residues long. V lost 2 bases to trimming and J lost 2 bases; unmatched junction nucleotides: 5. The variable domain in full, completed from reference TRBV18 and TRBJ1-1, reads NAGVMQNPRHLVRRRGQEARLRCSPMKGHSHVYWYRQLPEEGLKFMVYLQKENIIDESGMPKERFSAEFPKEGPSILRIQQVVRGDSAAYFCASSPERQGNTEAFFGQGTRLTVV.

V gene TRBV19 combines with J gene TRBJ1-1; 7 bases line up with TRBD1. CDR3 length: 15 amino acids. CDR1 and CDR2 (germline): LNHDA, SQIVND (reference sequence). V shed 3 bases and J 0 bases; nucleotides not matched to a gene: 4. The DNA of the CDR3 is TGTGCCAGTAGTATTCAGGGGGTCTTGAACACTGAAGCTTTCTTT. The encoded protein is CASSIQGVLNTEAFF.

The V gene is TRBV28, the J gene TRBJ1-4; no firm D call. There are 14 residues in the CDR3. Germline-derived CDR1 and CDR2 are MDHEN and SYDVKM. The ends were cut back, 5 bases at V and 4 bases at J, with 11 bases in the middle. The CDR3 bases are TGTGCCAGCAGTAGCGGCCGGCTTAATGAAAAACTGTTTTTT. Translating it yields CASSSGRLNEKLFF.

The chain is built from TRBV27 and TRBJ1-1, with D perhaps TRBD1 (5 bases). Trimming stripped 6 bases from V and 3 bases from J, with 17 bases between. CDR1 and CDR2 from the germline V gene are MNHEY and SMNVEV (reference sequence). This CDR3 is built from 15 residues. The CDR3 DNA sequence: TGTGCCAGCAGGTCGGGGGAAGGAGGTTACACTGAAGCTTTCTTT. Its translation is CASRSGEGGYTEAFF.

This clone showed up just a few times. This chain joins TRBV7-3 and TRBJ2-2; 8 bases fit TRBD1. Germline CDR1 is SGHTA and CDR2 is FQGTGA. This CDR3 is 17 amino acids long. Germline trimming cut 2 bases from V and 4 bases from J; bases unmatched to any gene: 9. The CDR3 coding sequence is TGTGCCAGCAGCTTACAGTCAGGGGGCGCGGGCACCGGGGAGCTGTTTTTT. Protein: CASSLQSGGAGTGELFF.

The CDR3 reads CASSFNRAYEQYF. The DNA of the CDR3 is TGTGCCAGCAGCTTTAACAGAGCCTACGAGCAGTACTTC. The chain uses TRBV11-2 and TRBJ2-7, with no clear D. CDR1 and CDR2 from the germline V gene are SGHAT and FQNNGV. V was cut by 3 bases and J by 2 bases, with 8 bases left in between. The CDR3 is 13 amino acids.

This clone was observed a single time. The chain has TRBV7-9 and TRBJ2-5, with TRBD2 matching over 10 bases. The CDR3 runs 18 residues. Germline trimming cut 1 base from V and 3 bases from J; bases unmatched to any gene: 11. Germline V gives CDR1 SEHNR, CDR2 FQNEAQ (reference sequence). The CDR3 spells CASSLGPAGGEAKETQYF. The CDR3 DNA reads TGTGCCAGCAGCTTAGGTCCAGCGGGAGGGGAGGCGAAAGAGACCCAGTACTTC.

The table lists this clone with a count of one. This chain connects TRBV29-1 to TRBJ2-3, with D possibly matching TRBD1 (5 bases). V lost 4 bases and J 4 bases, leaving 18 bases between the germline ends. This CDR3 region has 15 residues. Germline lookup yields CDR1 SQVTM and CDR2 ANQGSEA. Here the CDR3 reads CSVVIGHIKPDTQYF. CDR3 nucleotide sequence: TGCAGCGTTGTTATTGGACACATTAAGCCAGATACGCAGTATTTT.

This clone occurred a few times. The chain couples TRBV28 to TRBJ2-7, with 8 nucleotides matching TRBD2. The V gene's germline CDR1 is MDHEN and CDR2 SYDVKM. Germline trimming cut 2 bases from V and 4 bases from J; bases unmatched to any gene: 1. The CDR3 totals 13 residues. The CDR3 loop reads CASSLREGYEQYF. CDR3 nucleotide sequence: TGTGCCAGCAGTTTACGGGAGGGGTACGAGCAGTACTTC.

This chain joins TRBV5-1 and TRBJ2-5; no definite D call. The germline gives CDR1 SGHRS, CDR2 YFSETQ. CDR3 size: 13 residues. V lost 4 bases and J lost 5, with 12 bases in between. In nucleotides, the CDR3 is TGCGCCAGCAGCCAAACCGACGGGGAGACCCAGTACTTC. It encodes CASSQTDGETQYF. Supplemented by reference TRBV5-1 and TRBJ2-5, the full variable domain reads KAGVTQTPRYLIKTRGQQVTLSCSPISGHRSVSWYQQTPGQGLQFLFEYFSETQRNKGNFPGRFSGRQFSNSRSEMNVSTLELGDSALYLCASSQTDGETQYFGPGTRLLVL.

The CDR3 coding sequence is TGTGCCAGCTCACCCTACAGGGAACACGAGCAGTACTTC. Amino acids: CASSPYREHEQYF. The J gene is TRBJ2-7, the V gene TRBV18, with D perhaps TRBD1 (6 bases). Trimming cost V 3 bases and J 5 bases, with 11 bases left between them. Germline CDR1 reads KGHSH; CDR2 reads LQKENI. This CDR3 spans 13 amino acids.

The J gene is TRBJ2-7, the V gene TRBV28, with 9 bases lining up with TRBD1. CDR1 MDHEN and CDR2 SYDVKM come from the germline V gene. V was clipped by 7 bases and J by 5 bases; unmatched bases: 12. The CDR3 spans 15 residues. The CDR3 DNA sequence: TGTGCCAGCAACGCTGCCGGGACAGGGAGCGACGAGCAGTACTTC. This gives the protein CASNAAGTGSDEQYF.

J is TRBJ2-5 and V is TRBV7-9, with 9 bases that match TRBD2. Germline-derived CDR1 and CDR2 are SEHNR and FQNEAQ (reference sequence). The V and J ends lost 6 bases and 4 bases, in that order; junction bases with no gene match: 9. The CDR3 extends over 15 amino acids. Here the CDR3 DNA reads TGTGCCAGCAGGTCCTCGACTAGCGGCCCAGAGACCCAGTACTTC. Encoded protein: CASRSSTSGPETQYF.

The V gene is TRBV6-5, the J gene TRBJ2-7, with D possibly matching TRBD1 (5 bases). This CDR3 region has 14 residues. Germline V lookup: CDR1 MNHEY, CDR2 SVGAGI. Trimming removed 4 bases at V and 2 bases at J, with 12 bases between. The CDR3 coding sequence is TGTGCCAGCAGTTCAGACAGCGCTCCCTACGAGCAGTACTTC. It encodes CASSSDSAPYEQYF.

The chain employs TRBV5-4 and TRBJ2-3; 7 nucleotides align to TRBD2. V gave up 3 bases and J gave up 8 bases; unmatched junction bases: 9. The CDR3 totals 14 residues. CDR1 and CDR2 (germline): SGHNT, YYREEE (reference sequence). The CDR3: CASSSGYGGGTQYF. For the CDR3, the DNA is TGTGCCAGCAGCTCGGGGTATGGGGGGGGTACGCAGTATTTT.